Described below is a single TCR beta chain sequence and its context. The record originates from a study of blood T cell repertoires in COVID-19. Study background: Samples representing acute and convalescent COVID-19 were sourced from the United States, Italy and Spain. The cDNA or gDNA used as material had been derived from T cells, B-cell-depleted T cells, or PBMCs.

Original processing notes: Amplified reference gene primers provided the basis for estimating nucleated cell counts. TCRdb keeps only in-frame clones here, not all; method: immunoSEQ multiplex PCR. V and J calls and clone size are those listed in that table; D and trimming were worked out from the DNA. The sample lists approximately 140,000 clones, about 91% occurring once. This clonotype was obtained from a human donor in a cohort sampled during active COVID-19. Input material: peripheral blood.

CDR3 sequence (DNA): TGTGCCAGCAGCTTAGTCGGGGGGGCGAATGAGCAGTTCTTC. Protein product: CASSLVGGANEQFF. The genes are TRBV7-9 and TRBJ2-1, with 8 bases that match TRBD2. Germline CDR1 and CDR2: SEHNR and FQNEAQ (reference sequence). V dropped 1 base and J dropped 7; count of bases not matched to a gene: 3. The CDR3 consists of 14 residues. Full variable domain (rest looked up from reference TRBV7-9 and TRBJ2-1): DTGVSQNPRHKITKRGQNVTFRCDPISEHNRLYWYRQTLGQGPEFLTYFQNEAQLEKSRLLSDRFSAERPKGSFSTLEIQRTEQGDSAMYLCASSLVGGANEQFFGPGTRLTVL.